Listed below are T cell receptor beta chains from one sample, sequenced in a study of ipilimumab plus nivolumab after autologous stem cell transplantation. The method was immunoSEQ multiplex PCR; TCRdb's version includes in-frame clones alone and lacks a portion of them. The sample has fewer than 85,000 clones; 83% are singletons. Sequences were derived from PBMCs, sampled in a trial of ipilimumab plus nivolumab as post-transplant consolidation. These receptors originate from a male donor with diffuse large B-cell lymphoma. The CDR3 runs from the conserved cysteine through the conserved F or W. Fields, in order: clone size, J gene, D gene, V gene, CDR3 protein, CDR3 DNA. The D gene is left open where the match is weak. Size is omitted from some rows. Given values are once, few, many or a class for expanded clones.

>-|TRBJ2-4|-|TRBV7-9
CASSLVLDIQYF
TGTGCCAGCAGCTTAGTTCTGGACATTCAGTACTTC
>-|TRBJ2-5|-|TRBV5-1
CASSVPGPEETQYF
TGCGCCAGCAGCGTTCCGGGGCCAGAAGAGACCCAGTACTTC
>few|TRBJ1-5|TRBD1|TRBV15
CATSRGGGGGNQPQHF
TGTGCCACCAGCAGAGGTGGAGGGGGCGGTAATCAGCCCCAGCATTTT
>-|TRBJ1-5|-|TRBV29-1
CSVAGGGGQPQHF
TGCAGCGTTGCCGGAGGGGGAGGTCAGCCCCAGCATTTT
>-|TRBJ2-3|-|TRBV7-2
CASSPSAGRLTDTQYF
TGTGCCAGCAGCCCCTCGGCTGGGCGTCTCACAGATACGCAGTATTTT
>-|TRBJ2-2|TRBD2|TRBV6-6
CASKPVASGGGGELFF
TGTGCCAGCAAGCCCGTGGCTAGCGGGGGGGGCGGGGAGCTGTTTTTT
>-|TRBJ1-4|-|TRBV18
CASSPRNNEKLFF
TGTGCCAGCTCACCCCGGAATAATGAAAAACTGTTTTTT
>once|TRBJ1-5|-|TRBV19
CASSILDGNNQPQHF
TGTGCCAGTAGTATTCTCGATGGGAACAATCAGCCCCAGCATTTT
>-|TRBJ2-7|-|TRBV5-1
CASSLAGNDNEQYF
TGCGCCAGCAGCTTGGCCGGCAATGATAACGAGCAGTACTTC
>few|TRBJ2-7|TRBD1|TRBV7-9
CASSAGTGTKQYF
TGTGCCAGCAGCGCCGGGACAGGGACGAAGCAGTACTTC
>-|TRBJ1-6|-|TRBV6-5
CASSYSPTTYNSPLHF
TGTGCCAGCAGTTACTCCCCGACCACCTATAATTCACCCCTCCACTTT
>few|TRBJ2-1|-|TRBV4-1
CASSQWEKTRYNEQFF
TGCGCCAGCAGCCAGTGGGAGAAGACTCGGTACAATGAGCAGTTCTTC
>-|TRBJ2-1|-|TRBV7-2
CASRSGGQSSTEQFF
TGTGCCAGCAGGTCGGGGGGACAGAGCTCAACCGAGCAGTTCTTC
>-|TRBJ2-3|TRBD2|TRBV7-6
CASSFEAGGQVDTQYF
TGTGCCAGCAGCTTTGAAGCGGGGGGGCAGGTAGATACGCAGTATTTT
>once|TRBJ1-5|-|TRBV6-1
CASSEMVDSNQPQHF
TGTGCCAGCAGTGAAATGGTAGACAGCAATCAGCCCCAGCATTTT
>-|TRBJ2-7|TRBD2|TRBV18
CASSPRLAGDPSYEQYF
TGTGCCAGCTCACCTAGGCTAGCGGGGGACCCCTCCTACGAGCAGTACTTC